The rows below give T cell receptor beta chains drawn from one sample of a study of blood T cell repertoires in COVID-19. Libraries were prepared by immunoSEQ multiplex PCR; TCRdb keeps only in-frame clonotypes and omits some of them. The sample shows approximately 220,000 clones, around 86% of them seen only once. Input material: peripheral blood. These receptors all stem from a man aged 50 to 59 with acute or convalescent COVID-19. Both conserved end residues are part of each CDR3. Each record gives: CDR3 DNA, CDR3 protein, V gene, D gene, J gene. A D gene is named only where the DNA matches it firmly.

TGTGCCACCAGCAGGACCTTGACAGGGAACTATGGCTACACCTTC	CATSRTLTGNYGYTF	TRBV15	TRBD1	TRBJ1-2
TGTGCCAGCAGTGAAGCGCGTTACAGGGTTAGCAATCAGCCCCAGCATTTT	CASSEARYRVSNQPQHF	TRBV6-1	.	TRBJ1-5
TGTGCCAGTAGTGCTCTTCCAGGGGCCACTGAAGCTTTCTTT	CASSALPGATEAFF	TRBV19	.	TRBJ1-1
TGCAGTGCCACTCCTCTCGATACGCAGTATTTT	CSATPLDTQYF	TRBV20-1	.	TRBJ2-3
TGTGCCAGCAGCTGGGGACAGTACACCGGGGAGCTGTTTTTT	CASSWGQYTGELFF	TRBV5-4	TRBD1	TRBJ2-2
TGTGCCTGGAGCAATCGACAGGGAGGCTCCTATGGCTACACCTTC	CAWSNRQGGSYGYTF	TRBV30	TRBD1	TRBJ1-2
TGTGCCAGCAGTTACGGGGCACATCATAATTCACCCCTCCACTTT	CASSYGAHHNSPLHF	TRBV6-5	.	TRBJ1-6
TGTGCCAGCAGCTTAGATCGTGGGAGGTGGAGCGGGGGCCACCAAGAGACCCAGTACTTC	CASSLDRGRWSGGHQETQYF	TRBV11-2	TRBD2	TRBJ2-5
TGTGCCAGTACCGACAGGGGAGGTACAGATACGCAGTATTTT	CASTDRGGTDTQYF	TRBV19	TRBD1	TRBJ2-3
TGTGCCAGCAGCTTAGGCACGGGCGAGCAGTACTTC	CASSLGTGEQYF	TRBV11-3	.	TRBJ2-7
TGTGCCAGCAGTCCGGGGAACTATGGCTACACCTTC	CASSPGNYGYTF	TRBV27	.	TRBJ1-2